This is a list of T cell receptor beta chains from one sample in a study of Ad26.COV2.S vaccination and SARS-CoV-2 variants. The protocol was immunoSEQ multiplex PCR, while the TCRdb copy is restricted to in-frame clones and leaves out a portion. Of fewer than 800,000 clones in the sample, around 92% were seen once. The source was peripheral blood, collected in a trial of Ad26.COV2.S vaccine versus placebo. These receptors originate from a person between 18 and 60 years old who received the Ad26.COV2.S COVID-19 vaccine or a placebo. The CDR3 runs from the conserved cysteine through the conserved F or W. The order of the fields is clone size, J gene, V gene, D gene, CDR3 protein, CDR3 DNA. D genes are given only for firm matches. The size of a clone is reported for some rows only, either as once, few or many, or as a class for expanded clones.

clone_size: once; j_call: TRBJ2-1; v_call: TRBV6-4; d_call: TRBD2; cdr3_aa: CASSELAGVWNEQFF; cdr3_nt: TGTGCCAGCAGTGAACTAGCGGGAGTCTGGAATGAGCAGTTCTTC
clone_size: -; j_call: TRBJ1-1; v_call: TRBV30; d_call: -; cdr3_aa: CAWSEKTEAFF; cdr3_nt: TGTGCCTGGAGTGAGAAGACTGAAGCTTTCTTT
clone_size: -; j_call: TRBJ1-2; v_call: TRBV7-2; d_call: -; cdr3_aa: CASRLFALQHGYTF; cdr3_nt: TGTGCCAGCCGCCTTTTCGCGTTGCAGCATGGCTACACCTTC
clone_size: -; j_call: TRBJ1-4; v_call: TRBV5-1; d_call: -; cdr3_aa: CASRPGYSAATNEKLFF; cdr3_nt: TGCGCCAGCAGACCGGGATATAGTGCGGCAACTAATGAAAAACTGTTTTTT
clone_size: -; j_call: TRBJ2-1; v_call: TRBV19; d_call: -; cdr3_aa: CASSSGLLSGSYNEQFF; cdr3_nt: TGTGCCAGTAGTTCCGGGCTCCTCTCTGGCTCCTACAATGAGCAGTTCTTC
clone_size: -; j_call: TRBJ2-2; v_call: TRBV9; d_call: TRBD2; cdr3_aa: CASSVAGGGTGELFF; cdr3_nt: TGTGCCAGCAGCGTAGCGGGAGGCGGGACCGGGGAGCTGTTTTTT
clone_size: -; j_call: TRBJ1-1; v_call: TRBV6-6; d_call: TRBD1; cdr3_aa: CASSYPRGGNTEAFF; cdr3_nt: TGTGCCAGCAGTTACCCCAGGGGGGGAAACACTGAAGCTTTCTTT
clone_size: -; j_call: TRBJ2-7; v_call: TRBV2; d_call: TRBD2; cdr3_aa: CASSVSGVSSYEQYF; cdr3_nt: TGTGCCAGCTCGGTTAGCGGGGTTAGCTCCTACGAGCAGTACTTC
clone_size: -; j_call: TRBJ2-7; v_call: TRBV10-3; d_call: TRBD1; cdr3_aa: CAIRDRGPYEQYF; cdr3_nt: TGTGCCATAAGAGATAGGGGGCCGTACGAGCAGTACTTC
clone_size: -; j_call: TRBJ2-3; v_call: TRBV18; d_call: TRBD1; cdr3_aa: CASSSNRGITDTQYF; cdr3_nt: TGTGCCAGCTCAAGTAACAGGGGGATCACAGATACGCAGTATTTT
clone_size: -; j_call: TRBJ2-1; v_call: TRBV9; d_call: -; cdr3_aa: CASSLNKGGFSYNEQFF; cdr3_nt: TGTGCCAGCAGCCTAAACAAGGGGGGTTTCTCCTACAATGAGCAGTTCTTC
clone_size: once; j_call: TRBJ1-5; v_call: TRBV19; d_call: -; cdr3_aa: CASSIGAASQHF; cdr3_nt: TGTGCCAGTAGTATAGGGGCAGCTTCCCAGCATTTT
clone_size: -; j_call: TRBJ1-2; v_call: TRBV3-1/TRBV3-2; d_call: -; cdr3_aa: CASSHVLGGYTF; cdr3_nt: TGTGCCAGCAGCCATGTCCTCGGAGGCTACACCTTC
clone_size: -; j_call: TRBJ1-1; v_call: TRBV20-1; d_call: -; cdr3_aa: CSAWGRTEAFF; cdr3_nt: TGCAGTGCCTGGGGGAGAACTGAAGCTTTCTTT
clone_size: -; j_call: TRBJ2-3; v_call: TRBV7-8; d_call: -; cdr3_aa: CAWGGGGRTDTQYF; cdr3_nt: TGTGCCTGGGGCGGGGGCGGACGCACAGATACGCAGTATTTT
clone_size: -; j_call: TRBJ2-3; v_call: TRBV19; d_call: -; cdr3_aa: CASSIDRTTDTQYF; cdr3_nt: TGTGCCAGTAGTATCGACCGGACCACAGATACGCAGTATTTT
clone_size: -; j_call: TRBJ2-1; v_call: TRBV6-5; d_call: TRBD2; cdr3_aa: CASSLAGGPYNEQFF; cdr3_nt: TGTGCCAGCAGTCTAGCGGGAGGGCCCTACAATGAGCAGTTCTTC
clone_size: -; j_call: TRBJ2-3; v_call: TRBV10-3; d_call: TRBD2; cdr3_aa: CAISELAGVDTQYF; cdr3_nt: TGTGCCATCAGTGAGCTAGCGGGAGTGGATACGCAGTATTTT
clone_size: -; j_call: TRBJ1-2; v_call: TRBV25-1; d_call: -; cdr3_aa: CASSDTGRDYGYTF; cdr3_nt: TGTGCCAGCAGTGACACAGGGCGAGACTATGGCTACACCTTC
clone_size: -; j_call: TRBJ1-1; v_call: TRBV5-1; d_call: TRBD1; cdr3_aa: CASSPNRDRGSTEAFF; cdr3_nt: TGCGCCAGCAGCCCCAACCGGGACAGGGGTAGCACTGAAGCTTTCTTT
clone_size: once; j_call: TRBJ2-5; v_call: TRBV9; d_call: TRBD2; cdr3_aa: CASSVGSGRGEETQYF; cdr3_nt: TGTGCCAGCAGCGTAGGGAGCGGGAGAGGGGAAGAGACCCAGTACTTC
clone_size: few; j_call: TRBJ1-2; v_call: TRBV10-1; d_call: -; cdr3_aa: CASTQGTVYGYTF; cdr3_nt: TGCGCCAGTACACAGGGTACGGTCTATGGCTACACCTTC
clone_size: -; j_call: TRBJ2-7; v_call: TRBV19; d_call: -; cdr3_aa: CASSPGQPYEQYF; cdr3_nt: TGTGCCAGTAGCCCGGGACAACCCTACGAGCAGTACTTC
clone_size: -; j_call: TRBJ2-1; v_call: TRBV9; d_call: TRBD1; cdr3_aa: CASSVGQGDEQFF; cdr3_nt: TGTGCCAGCAGCGTTGGACAGGGCGATGAGCAGTTCTTC
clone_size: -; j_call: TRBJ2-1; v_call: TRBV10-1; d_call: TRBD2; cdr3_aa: CASSEAGTSGLYNEQFF; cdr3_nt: TGCGCCAGCAGTGAGGCAGGGACTAGCGGCTTATACAATGAGCAGTTCTTC
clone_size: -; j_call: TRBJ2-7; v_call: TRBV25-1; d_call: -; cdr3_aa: CASSESGSSGVGGQYF; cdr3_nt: TGTGCCAGCAGTGAAAGTGGGAGTAGTGGTGTTGGTGGGCAGTACTTC
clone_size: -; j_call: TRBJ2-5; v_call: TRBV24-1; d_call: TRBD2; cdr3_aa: CATRGGLGHETQYF; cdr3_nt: TGTGCCACCAGAGGGGGACTAGGTCATGAGACCCAGTACTTC
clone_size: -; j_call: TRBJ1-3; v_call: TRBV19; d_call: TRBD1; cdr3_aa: CASSIGVGGNGNTIYF; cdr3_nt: TGTGCCAGTAGTATTGGGGTAGGGGGCAACGGAAACACCATATATTTT
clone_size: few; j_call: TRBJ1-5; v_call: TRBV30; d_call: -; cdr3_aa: CAWSVTGMSQPQHF; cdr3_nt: TGTGCCTGGAGTGTAACAGGGATGAGCCAGCCCCAGCATTTT
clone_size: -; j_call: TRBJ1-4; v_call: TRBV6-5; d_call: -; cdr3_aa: CASSMDSSTNEKLFF; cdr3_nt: TGTGCCAGCAGTATGGACAGCTCAACTAATGAAAAACTGTTTTTT
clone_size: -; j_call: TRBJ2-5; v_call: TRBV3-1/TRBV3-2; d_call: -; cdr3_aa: CASSRLGAGEPTQYF; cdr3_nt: TGTGCCAGCAGCCGCCTGGGGGCGGGAGAACCGACCCAGTACTTC
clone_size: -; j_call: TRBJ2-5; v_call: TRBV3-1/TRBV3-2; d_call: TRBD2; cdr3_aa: CASSPLAGGQETQYF; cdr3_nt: TGTGCCAGCAGCCCACTAGCGGGAGGGCAAGAGACCCAGTACTTC
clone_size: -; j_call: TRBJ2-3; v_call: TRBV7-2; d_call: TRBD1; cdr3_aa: CASSLGFSGQSTDTQYF; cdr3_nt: TGTGCCAGCAGCTTAGGTTTTTCGGGACAGTCCACAGATACGCAGTATTTT
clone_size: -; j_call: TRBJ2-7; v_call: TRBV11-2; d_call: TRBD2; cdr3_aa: CASSLNPGTSGSYEQYF; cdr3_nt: TGTGCCAGCAGCTTAAACCCCGGGACTAGCGGATCCTACGAGCAGTACTTC
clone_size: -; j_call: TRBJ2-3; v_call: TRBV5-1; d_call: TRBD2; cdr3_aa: CASSLVAGATDTQYF; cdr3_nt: TGCGCCAGCAGCTTGGTTGCGGGAGCTACTGATACGCAGTATTTT
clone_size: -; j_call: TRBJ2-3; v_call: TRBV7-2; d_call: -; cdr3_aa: CASSRLGVTSTDTQYF; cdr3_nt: TGTGCCAGCAGCCGCCTCGGGGTCACTAGCACAGATACGCAGTATTTT
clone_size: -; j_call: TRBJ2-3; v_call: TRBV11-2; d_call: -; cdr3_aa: CASRLGHFSTDTQYF; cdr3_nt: TGTGCCAGCAGGCTAGGGCACTTTAGCACAGATACGCAGTATTTT
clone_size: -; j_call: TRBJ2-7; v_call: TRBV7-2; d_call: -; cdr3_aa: CASSLGGVSSYEQYF; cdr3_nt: TGTGCCAGCAGCTTAGGTGGGGTTAGCTCCTACGAGCAGTACTTC
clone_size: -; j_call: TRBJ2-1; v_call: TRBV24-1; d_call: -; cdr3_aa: CATSDINTGTEQFF; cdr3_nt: TGTGCCACCAGTGACATTAACACAGGGACTGAGCAGTTCTTC
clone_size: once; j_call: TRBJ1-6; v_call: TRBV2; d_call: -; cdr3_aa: CASSMQTGTSNSPLHF; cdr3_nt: TGTGCCAGCAGTATGCAAACCGGGACATCTAATTCACCCCTCCACTTT
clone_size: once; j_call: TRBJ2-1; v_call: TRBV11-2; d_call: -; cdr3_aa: CASSYLAFSSYNEQFF; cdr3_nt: TGTGCCAGCAGCTACCTTGCCTTCAGCTCCTACAATGAGCAGTTCTTC
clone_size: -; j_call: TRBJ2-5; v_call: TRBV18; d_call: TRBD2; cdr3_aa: CASSELLAGSQETQYF; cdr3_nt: TGTGCCAGCTCAGAGTTACTAGCGGGGAGCCAAGAGACCCAGTACTTC
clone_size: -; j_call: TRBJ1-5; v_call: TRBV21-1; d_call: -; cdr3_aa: CASRRIRDRDFNQPQHF; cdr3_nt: TGTGCCAGCAGGAGGATCCGGGACAGGGACTTCAATCAGCCCCAGCATTTT
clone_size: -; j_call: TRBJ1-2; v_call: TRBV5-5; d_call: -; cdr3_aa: CASSLAAATGYTF; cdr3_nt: TGTGCCAGCAGCTTAGCGGCGGCAACTGGCTACACCTTC
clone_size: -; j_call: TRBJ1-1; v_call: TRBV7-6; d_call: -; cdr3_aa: CASSLAQGWNTEAFF; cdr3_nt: TGTGCCAGCAGCTTAGCGCAGGGGTGGAACACTGAAGCTTTCTTT
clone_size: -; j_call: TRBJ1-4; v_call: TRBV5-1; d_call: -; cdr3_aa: CASSVQATNEKLFF; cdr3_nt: TGCGCCAGCAGCGTTCAAGCAACTAATGAAAAACTGTTTTTT
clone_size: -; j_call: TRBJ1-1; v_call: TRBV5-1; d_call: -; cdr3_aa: CASSLIRLTEAFF; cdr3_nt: TGCGCCAGCAGCTTAATTCGCCTCACTGAAGCTTTCTTT
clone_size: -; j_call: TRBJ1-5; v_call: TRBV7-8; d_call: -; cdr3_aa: CASSLGGGGNQPQHF; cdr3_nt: TGTGCCAGCAGCTTAGGAGGAGGGGGGAATCAGCCCCAGCATTTT
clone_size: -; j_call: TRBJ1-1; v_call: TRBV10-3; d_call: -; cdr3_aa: CAISENLGTNTEAFF; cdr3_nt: TGTGCCATCAGTGAGAACCTTGGGACGAACACTGAAGCTTTCTTT
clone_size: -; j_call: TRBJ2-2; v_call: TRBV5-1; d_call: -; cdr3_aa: CASSTQGTPSAGELFF; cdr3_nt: TGCGCCAGCAGCACCCAGGGGACTCCCAGCGCCGGGGAGCTGTTTTTT
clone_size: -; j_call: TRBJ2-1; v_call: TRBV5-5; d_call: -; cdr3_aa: CASSLASSAMYNEQFF; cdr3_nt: TGTGCCAGCAGCTTGGCCAGCTCAGCTATGTACAATGAGCAGTTCTTC
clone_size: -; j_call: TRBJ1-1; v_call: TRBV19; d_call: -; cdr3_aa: CASSIQESRPFSEAFF; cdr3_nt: TGTGCCAGTAGTATACAGGAATCCCGGCCTTTTAGTGAAGCTTTCTTT
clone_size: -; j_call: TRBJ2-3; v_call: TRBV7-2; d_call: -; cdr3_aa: CASSTGLRASTDTQYF; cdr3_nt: TGTGCCAGCAGCACGGGGCTACGGGCTAGCACAGATACGCAGTATTTT